Sequencing of this T cell receptor (beta chain) was carried out in a study of cytomegalovirus exposure and HLA in healthy donors. This CDR3 comprises 15 residues. CDR1 is SGHRS, CDR2 YFSETQ, per germline. After removal of 0 bases from V and 1 base from J, the junction contained 3 bases not matched to a gene. Sequencing used immunoSEQ multiplex PCR; TCRdb keeps in-frame clones, though not all of them. The sample lists about 190,000 clones; roughly 84% were seen once. The sequence was obtained from a young woman in good health and CMV-seropositive. Source material: PBMCs. V usage is TRBV5-1 and J usage is TRBJ2-7, with 8 bases lining up with TRBD2. This chain's CDR3 is CASSLEGGGSYEQYF. For the CDR3, the DNA is TGCGCCAGCAGCTTGGAGGGCGGGGGGTCCTACGAGCAGTACTTC.